The next 15 T cell receptor beta chains were all read from a single sample in a study of persistence of HIV-infected CD4 T cells. The stimulus was lysate of CMV-infected fibroblasts, about 10 ug/mL. CD4+ T cells upregulating both CD40 ligand and CD69 were sorted as responding cells. Sequencing used immunoSEQ version 4 in survey mode. Sequencing used immunoSEQ multiplex PCR; TCRdb keeps in-frame clones, though not all of them. The table includes more than 15,000 clones, around three fifths detected once. These TCRs are of unknown antigen specificity. The sequenced sample was CD4+ T cells sorted from PBMCs after approximately 20-hour stimulation, obtained from a patient who received antiretroviral therapy. The origin of the receptors is an adult woman with HIV who was CMV-seropositive.

This rearrangement joins TRBV6-5 to TRBJ1-2, with D hard to call. CDR1 and CDR2 (germline): MNHEY, SVGAGI. Trimming cost V 0 bases and J 9 bases, with 17 bases left between them. The CDR3 is 15 amino acids. The CDR3 sequence: CASSYSGQVFPRYTF. Here the CDR3 DNA reads TGTGCCAGCAGTTACTCAGGGCAGGTGTTCCCTCGCTACACCTTC.

The chain is built from TRBV11-2 and TRBJ1-1; tentative D call: TRBD1 (6 bases). The CDR3 consists of 11 residues. Germline V gives CDR1 SGHAT, CDR2 FQNNGV. Trimming left V 5 bases short and J 12 bases short, with 13 bases between. The CDR3 spells CASSPRQAPFF. In DNA, the CDR3 is TGTGCCAGCAGCCCTCGACAGGCGCCTTTCTTT.

On this clone: The sample carries other DNA sequences with the same CDR3. The chain couples TRBV18 to TRBJ1-1, with 8 nucleotides matching TRBD1. The CDR3 totals 14 residues. Losses at the gene ends were 4 bases for V and 1 base for J; bases not matched to a gene: 2. CDR1 and CDR2 (germline): KGHSH, LQKENI. DNA for the CDR3: TGTGCCAGCTCACTCACAGGGGGGAACACTGAAGCTTTCTTT. Translation: CASSLTGGNTEAFF. Complete variable domain (other parts from reference TRBV18 and TRBJ1-1): NAGVMQNPRHLVRRRGQEARLRCSPMKGHSHVYWYRQLPEEGLKFMVYLQKENIIDESGMPKERFSAEFPKEGPSILRIQQVVRGDSAAYFCASSLTGGNTEAFFGQGTRLTVV.

CDR3 coding DNA: TGTGCCAGTAAAACTAGCGGGGGGAGCTCCTACAATGAGCAGTTCTTC. This gives the protein CASKTSGGSSYNEQFF. The genes are TRBV19 and TRBJ2-1; TRBD2 aligns across 12 bases. Per germline, CDR1 LNHDA and CDR2 SQIVND (reference sequence). Trimming took 7 bases from V and 0 from J; bases not matched to a gene: 4. The CDR3 contains 16 residues.

This clone was counted between two and nine times. The chain has TRBV5-1 and TRBJ1-4; D uncertain. V lost 2 bases, J lost 0 bases, and 5 bases lay in between. Germline V gives CDR1 SGHRS, CDR2 YFSETQ. CDR3 size: 14 residues. In DNA, the CDR3 is TGCGCCAGCAGCTTTCAGCCAACTAATGAAAAACTGTTTTTT. Its translation is CASSFQPTNEKLFF.

This clone was found a few times. The J gene is TRBJ2-2, the V gene TRBV7-9; TRBD1 aligns across 9 bases. V was pared by 5 bases and J by 4 bases, with 8 bases of the junction left unmatched. The germline CDR1 and CDR2 sequences are SEHNR and FQNEAQ (reference sequence). CDR3 length: 16 residues. CDR3 DNA sequence: TGTGCCAGCAGCCCCGGGACAGGGTTGTCCACCGGGGAGCTGTTTTTT. It codes for CASSPGTGLSTGELFF. The full variable domain, completed using reference TRBV7-9 and TRBJ2-2, is DTGVSQNPRHKITKRGQNVTFRCDPISEHNRLYWYRQTLGQGPEFLTYFQNEAQLEKSRLLSDRFSAERPKGSFSTLEIQRTEQGDSAMYLCASSPGTGLSTGELFFGEGSRLTVL.

This rearrangement joins TRBV5-6 to TRBJ1-2; D remains ambiguous. V shed 1 base and J shed 5 bases, with 15 bases lying between them. The germline V gene has CDR1 SGHDT and CDR2 YYEEEE. This CDR3 is built from 15 residues. The CDR3 protein is CASSLNGVPLYGYTF. For the CDR3, the DNA is TGTGCCAGCAGCTTGAACGGGGTACCCTTGTATGGCTACACCTTC.

In this sample, this clone turned up a few times. The rearrangement uses TRBV19 and TRBJ2-6; D not resolved. Germline CDR1 LNHDA, CDR2 SQIVND (reference sequence). With 2 bases removed from V and 0 bases from J, the gap between germline ends came to 5 bases. The CDR3 has 15 residues. CDR3 amino acids: CASSIPGSGANVLTF. The CDR3 DNA follows: TGTGCCAGTAGTATACCCGGCTCTGGGGCCAACGTCCTGACTTTC.

The V call is TRBV29-1, the J call TRBJ2-5; D ambiguous. V was pared by 3 bases and J by 3 bases, with 11 bases between. The CDR3 extends over 13 amino acids. Germline-derived CDR1 and CDR2 are SQVTM and ANQGSEA. In DNA form, the CDR3 reads TGCAGCGTTGAGGTTGCGAGTAAAGAGACCCAGTACTTC. It translates to CSVEVASKETQYF.

The genes are TRBV6-2 or TRBV6-3 and TRBJ1-2; D not certain. The V end lost 0 bases, the J end lost 2 bases, and 10 bases lay between the germline ends. The CDR3 extends over 15 amino acids. Germline lookup yields CDR1 MNHEY and CDR2 SVGEGT. The CDR3 loop is CASSYSVTSNYGYTF. As DNA, the CDR3 is TGTGCCAGCAGTTACTCCGTTACATCGAACTATGGCTACACCTTC.

The chain has TRBV4-1 and TRBJ1-1; 10 bases are a match to TRBD1. V shed 4 bases, J shed 5 bases, and the junction held 13 bases outside the gene matches. The CDR3 consists of 17 residues. Germline assignment: CDR1 MGHRA and CDR2 YSYEKL. Here the CDR3 reads CASSLNPGQGRGTEAFF. In DNA, the CDR3 is TGCGCCAGCAGCCTAAACCCGGGACAGGGGAGAGGAACTGAAGCTTTCTTT.

This chain links TRBV6-1 with TRBJ1-2; D gene uncertain. V lost 2 bases and J lost 4, with 5 bases in between. This CDR3 contains 12 residues. Germline V CDR1 and CDR2: MNHNS, SASEGT. The CDR3 DNA reads as TGTGCCAGCAGTGAAAGGTCCTATGGCTACACCTTC. As protein: CASSERSYGYTF.

This clone appeared a few times. The rearrangement joins TRBV5-4 to TRBJ1-3; perhaps TRBD1 as D (5 bases). This CDR3 spans 15 amino acids. Between the trimmed V and J ends, which lost 2 bases and 4 bases, there was a span of 13 bases. CDR1 is SGHNT and CDR2 is YYREEE in the germline V gene (reference sequence). Here the CDR3 DNA reads TGTGCCAGCAGCTTACAGGCCCAAATGGGAAACACCATATATTTT. Translating it yields CASSLQAQMGNTIYF. The full variable domain, in which reference TRBV5-4 and TRBJ1-3 provide the parts outside the CDR3, is ETGVTQSPTHLIKTRGQQVTLRCSSQSGHNTVSWYQQALGQGPQFIFQYYREEENGRGNFPPRFSGLQFPNYSSELNVNALELDDSALYLCASSLQAQMGNTIYFGEGSWLTVV.

The rearrangement joins TRBV19 to TRBJ2-4; D is possibly TRBD1 (6 bases). This CDR3 comprises 15 residues. The V end was cut by 3 bases, the J end by 4 bases, with 13 bases between. Germline loops: CDR1 LNHDA, CDR2 SQIVND (reference sequence). CDR3 DNA sequence: TGTGCCAGTAGTATGTCTCAGGGGATTAAAAACATTCAGTACTTC. Its protein is CASSMSQGIKNIQYF.

In this sample, this clone is medium-sized. V is TRBV7-3 and J is TRBJ2-2; TRBD2 matches 14 bases. The CDR3 covers 16 residues. Germline V gives CDR1 SGHTA, CDR2 FQGTGA. Trimming took 5 bases from V and 6 from J; bases not matched to a gene: 5. CDR3 coding DNA: TGTGCCAGCAGCAAGGGACTAGCGGGGGCCGCCGGGGAGCTGTTTTTT. Translating gives CASSKGLAGAAGELFF.